A selection of T cell receptor beta chains follows, all from one sample in a study of T cell responses to AZD1222 COVID-19 vaccine. Using immunoSEQ multiplex PCR, the repertoire was profiled, and TCRdb retains in-frame clones only, with some absent. The table lists some 140,000 clones, more than 90% of them singletons. The sample in question was peripheral blood, obtained 28 days after the second AZD1222 dose. The source is an adult who received the AZD1222 COVID-19 vaccine. Both conserved end residues are part of each CDR3. A D gene is named only where the DNA matches it firmly. Part of the rows lack a size; the others show once, few, many or a class for expanded clones.

D,V,J,size,DNA,CDR3
-,TRBV7-2,TRBJ1-1,-,TGTGCCAGCAGATTTACAGGGTACACTGAAGCTTTCTTT,CASRFTGYTEAFF
-,TRBV7-2,TRBJ1-2,-,TGTGCCAGCGTAGGAAACTATGGCTACACCTTC,CASVGNYGYTF
-,TRBV7-3,TRBJ1-1,-,TGTGCCAGCAGCACAGGGATGAACACTGAAGCTTTCTTT,CASSTGMNTEAFF
TRBD1,TRBV7-9,TRBJ1-2,-,TGTGCCAGCAGCTTCCCTTTGGGACAGGAAAACTATGGCTACACCTTC,CASSFPLGQENYGYTF
-,TRBV24-1,TRBJ1-5,once,TGTGCCACCAGTGACCATAAACAGGGTCAAGGTCAGCCCCAGCATTTT,CATSDHKQGQGQPQHF
-,TRBV5-5,TRBJ1-2,-,TGTGCCAGCAGCTTGGCATCCGGGTCCTTCTATGGCTACACCTTC,CASSLASGSFYGYTF
TRBD2,TRBV5-5,TRBJ2-3,-,TGTGCCAGCAGCCCCCTAGCGGGAGGGCCCGCAGATACGCAGTATTTT,CASSPLAGGPADTQYF
-,TRBV11-1,TRBJ1-2,-,TGTGCCAGCAGCTTAGCGACCTCGGGCTACACCTTC,CASSLATSGYTF
TRBD1,TRBV7-9,TRBJ2-7,once,TGTGCCAGCAGCCCCGGGACAGGGGCCTACGAGCAGTACTTC,CASSPGTGAYEQYF
TRBD2,TRBV2,TRBJ2-1,-,TGTGCCAGCAAGCGGGGTCCCAATGAGCAGTTCTTC,CASKRGPNEQFF
TRBD2,TRBV5-4,TRBJ2-1,-,TGTGCCAGCAGCCGCGGAGCGGGAGTAATGGCTGAGCAGTTCTTC,CASSRGAGVMAEQFF
-,TRBV2,TRBJ1-2,-,TGTGCCAGCAGTGAAACTAACTATGGCTACACCTTC,CASSETNYGYTF
-,TRBV2,TRBJ1-2,-,TGTGCCAGCAGTGAAGTCCCGGACTTGGATGGCTACACCTTC,CASSEVPDLDGYTF
TRBD1,TRBV5-6,TRBJ1-5,-,TGTGCCAGCAGCTTGTACTTGGGACAGGGAAATCAGCCCCAGCATTTT,CASSLYLGQGNQPQHF
TRBD2,TRBV10-3,TRBJ2-3,-,TGTGCCATCAGTGCGAGGGGTAGCGGGAACACAGATACGCAGTATTTT,CAISARGSGNTDTQYF
TRBD1,TRBV3-1/TRBV3-2,TRBJ1-1,-,TGTGCCAGCAGCCCCCGGACAGGTCGTGGAACTGAAGCTTTCTTT,CASSPRTGRGTEAFF
-,TRBV12-3/TRBV12-4,TRBJ1-1,-,TGTGCCAGCAGTTTAGCCTTGCAGGGTGAAGCTTTCTTT,CASSLALQGEAFF
-,TRBV2,TRBJ1-2,-,TGTGCCAGCAGTGAAGTACAGTTGCATGGCTACACCTTC,CASSEVQLHGYTF
TRBD1,TRBV4-1,TRBJ1-1,-,TGCGCCAGCAGCCAAGTTGGCTACAGGGGGGTCACTATGAACACTGAAGCTTTCTTT,CASSQVGYRGVTMNTEAFF
-,TRBV21-1,TRBJ1-4,once,TGTGCCAGCAGCATCTTTCGTTTGACAGGGGTTGGGACAACTAATGAAAAACTGTTTTTT,CASSIFRLTGVGTTNEKLFF
-,TRBV27,TRBJ1-6,-,TGTGCCAGCAGGGCAGGGTTGTCACCCCTCCACTTT,CASRAGLSPLHF
-,TRBV6-6,TRBJ1-2,once,TGTGCCAGCAGTGCACCTTCAGAGACAAATAGCGGCTACACCTTC,CASSAPSETNSGYTF
-,TRBV30,TRBJ1-1,-,TGTGCCTGGACCGGGGGCTCCAACACTGAAGCTTTCTTT,CAWTGGSNTEAFF
TRBD1,TRBV7-6,TRBJ1-1,-,TGTGCCAGCAGCTTAGAGGGACAGGGTGAAGCTTTCTTT,CASSLEGQGEAFF
TRBD2,TRBV19,TRBJ2-6,-,TGTGCCAGTCGGTGGGAGGGTGGGGCCAACGTCCTGACTTTC,CASRWEGGANVLTF
-,TRBV30,TRBJ2-5,-,TGTGCCTGGGGTCCTGGGCAGTCCGGTAAAGAGACCCAGTACTTC,CAWGPGQSGKETQYF
-,TRBV7-8,TRBJ1-4,-,TGTGCCAGCAGCCTTAAAGGGGCGGGTGAAAAACTGTTTTTT,CASSLKGAGEKLFF
-,TRBV13,TRBJ2-2,-,TGTGCCAGCAGCTTAGGCCGGGGGGAGCTGTTTTTT,CASSLGRGELFF
-,TRBV5-1,TRBJ2-5,-,TGCGCCAGCAGCTTGACAGTACTCCAAGAGACCCAGTACTTC,CASSLTVLQETQYF
TRBD1,TRBV4-1,TRBJ1-2,-,TGCGCCAGCAGCCAAGATGACAGGGGGCTGAACTATGGCTACACCTTC,CASSQDDRGLNYGYTF
-,TRBV6-6,TRBJ2-5,-,TGTGCCAGCAGTTACTCGAAGTTGGCCCAGTACTTC,CASSYSKLAQYF
-,TRBV5-1,TRBJ1-2,-,TGCGCCAGCAGCCCCGGATTAAGGGTATCGAACTATGGCTACACCTTC,CASSPGLRVSNYGYTF
-,TRBV5-1,TRBJ2-2,-,TGCGCCAGCAGCTTCACCGCCACCGGGGAGCTGTTTTTT,CASSFTATGELFF
-,TRBV10-1,TRBJ2-7,-,TGCGCCAGCAGCCGTGGGGGACTTCCTCTCGAGCAGTACTTC,CASSRGGLPLEQYF
-,TRBV11-2,TRBJ2-3,-,TGTGCCAGCAGCTTGAGCAACATAGAGACAGATACGCAGTATTTT,CASSLSNIETDTQYF
TRBD1,TRBV19,TRBJ1-4,-,TGTGCCAGTAGTAACCGGGACAGGCATGAAAAACTGTTTTTT,CASSNRDRHEKLFF
-,TRBV19,TRBJ1-3,-,TGTGCCAGTAGTATTACGTTCTCTGGAAACACCATATATTTT,CASSITFSGNTIYF
TRBD1,TRBV30,TRBJ1-5,-,TGTGCCTGCAAAACCGGGACAGGGGTTCAGCCCCAGCATTTT,CACKTGTGVQPQHF
-,TRBV29-1,TRBJ1-2,-,TGCAGCGTTGAGGGGCGGGACTATGGCTACACCTTC,CSVEGRDYGYTF
-,TRBV18,TRBJ1-4,once,TGTGCCAGCTCCTTTGGCGCGTCAGGAACAACTAATGAAAAACTGTTTTTT,CASSFGASGTTNEKLFF
TRBD1,TRBV9,TRBJ2-1,-,TGTGCCAGCAGCCCAAGGGGGCAGAGCTCCTACAATGAGCAGTTCTTC,CASSPRGQSSYNEQFF
-,TRBV7-9,TRBJ2-1,-,TGTGCCAGCAGGACTAGTAGTTCCCGCAATGAGCAGTTCTTC,CASRTSSSRNEQFF
-,TRBV19,TRBJ1-4,-,TGTGCCAGTAGTATCATGGGCCAGGGAAACGAAAAACTGTTTTTT,CASSIMGQGNEKLFF
-,TRBV30,TRBJ2-1,-,TGTGCCTGGAGGTTAGGGGCTGGTTCCTACAATGAGCAGTTCTTC,CAWRLGAGSYNEQFF
-,TRBV19,TRBJ2-7,-,TGTGCCAGTAGTATCTCGGGGACCTCCTACGAGCAGTACTTC,CASSISGTSYEQYF
-,TRBV7-2,TRBJ1-4,-,TGTGCCAGCAGCTCCCAGGTTAATGAAAAACTGTTTTTT,CASSSQVNEKLFF
-,TRBV7-2,TRBJ1-2,-,TGTGCCAGCAGCCAACCGGGACAAGTCTATGGCTACACCTTC,CASSQPGQVYGYTF
-,TRBV5-8,TRBJ2-1,once,TGTGCCAGCAGCTTCACCGGACAGAAAGACTACAATGAGCAGTTCTTC,CASSFTGQKDYNEQFF
TRBD2,TRBV7-9,TRBJ2-3,-,TGTGCCAGCAGCTTAGGGCTAGCGGTAAGGGGCACAGATACGCAGTATTTT,CASSLGLAVRGTDTQYF
-,TRBV6-5,TRBJ1-2,once,TGTGCCAGCAGTCCCCGGGCCCCACCGAGTGGCTACACCTTC,CASSPRAPPSGYTF
TRBD1,TRBV2,TRBJ1-5,-,TGTGCCAGTGGGGACAGGTTTCCGGGGCCCCAGCATTTT,CASGDRFPGPQHF
-,TRBV29-1,TRBJ1-1,-,TGCAGCGTACAGGGGAACACTGAAGCTTTCTTT,CSVQGNTEAFF
-,TRBV21-1,TRBJ1-1,once,TGTGCCAGCTCCCAAAGAGGGCGGTTGAACACTGAAGCTTTCTTT,CASSQRGRLNTEAFF
-,TRBV5-1,TRBJ2-7,once,TGCGCCAGCTATAATAGGGGGGCAAGAGTATACGAGCAGTACTTC,CASYNRGARVYEQYF
TRBD1,TRBV2,TRBJ1-1,few,TGTGCCATTCCGGGACAGCTTCTGAACACTGAAGCTTTCTTT,CAIPGQLLNTEAFF
-,TRBV4-3,TRBJ1-2,once,TGCGCCAGCAGCCAAGATAGGGGCCTAAACTATGGCTACACCTTC,CASSQDRGLNYGYTF
-,TRBV2,TRBJ2-5,few,TGTGCCAGCAGCCCACAGGGCCCGTACTTC,CASSPQGPYF
-,TRBV19,TRBJ1-2,few,TGTGCCAGTATTCAGGGAAACTATGGCTACACCTTC,CASIQGNYGYTF
-,TRBV7-3,TRBJ2-2,-,TGTGCCAGCAGCCCTGCGGGGGCCACCGGGGAGCTGTTTTTT,CASSPAGATGELFF